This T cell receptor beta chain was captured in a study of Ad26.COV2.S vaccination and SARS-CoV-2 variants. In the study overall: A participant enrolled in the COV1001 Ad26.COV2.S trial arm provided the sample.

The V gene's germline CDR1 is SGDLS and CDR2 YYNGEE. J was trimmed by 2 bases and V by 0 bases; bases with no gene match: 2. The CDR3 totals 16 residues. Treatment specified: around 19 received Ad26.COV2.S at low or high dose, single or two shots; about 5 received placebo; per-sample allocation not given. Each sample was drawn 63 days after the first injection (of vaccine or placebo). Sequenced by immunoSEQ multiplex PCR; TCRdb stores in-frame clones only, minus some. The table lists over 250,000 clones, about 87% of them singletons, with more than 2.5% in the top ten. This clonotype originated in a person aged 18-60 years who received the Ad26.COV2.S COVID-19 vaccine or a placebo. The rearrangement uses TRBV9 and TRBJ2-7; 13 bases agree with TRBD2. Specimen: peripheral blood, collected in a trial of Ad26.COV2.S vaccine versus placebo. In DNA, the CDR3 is TGTGCCAGCAGCGTAGGGACTAGCGGGGGCACCTACGAGCAGTACTTC. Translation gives CASSVGTSGGTYEQYF.